This T cell receptor (beta chain) was sequenced in a study of T cell changes during pregnancy in multiple sclerosis. Profiling relied on immunoSEQ multiplex PCR, and the TCRdb table lists in-frame clones only, not all of them. The sample lists roughly 55,000 clones, about 90% occurring once. The CDR3 has 16 amino acids. V was pared by 7 bases and J by 1 base, with 3 bases of the junction left unmatched. The germline V gene has CDR1 SGDLS and CDR2 YYNGEE. The source of this sequence is a female donor in good health, enrolled as a control in a pregnancy study. Material: CD4+ T cells from peripheral blood mononuclear cells, obtained after pregnancy. This rearrangement joins TRBV9 to TRBJ2-3; 16 nucleotides agree with TRBD2. The CDR3 sequence is CASGTSGGAGTDTQYF. The CDR3 bases are TGTGCCAGCGGGACTAGCGGGGGGGCCGGCACAGATACGCAGTATTTT. Drawing the rest from reference TRBV9 and TRBJ2-3, the complete variable domain is DSGVTQTPKHLITATGQRVTLRCSPRSGDLSVYWYQQSLDQGLQFLIQYYNGEERAKGNILERFSAQQFPDLHSELNLSSLELGDSALYFCASGTSGGAGTDTQYFGPGTRLTVL.